The clone carrying this T cell receptor beta chain was seen only once. The antigen is not known. This entry belongs to a study of T cell responses to AZD1222 COVID-19 vaccine. Study observations and caveats: Spike-specific TCR breadth and depth grew following two AZD1222 doses. Unmutated variant regions are reportedly the target of nearly half of TCRs that are spike-specific. Donors were chiefly white British, with a greater number of females, and clonal diversity was perhaps underestimated. Repertoires were collected only later (after the peak T cell response had occurred).

Germline lookup yields CDR1 MNHEY and CDR2 SMNVEV (reference sequence). Deletions cut 9 bases from V and 1 base from J, with 7 bases between. The CDR3 totals 13 residues. The table came from immunoSEQ multiplex PCR; TCRdb's copy has only in-frame clones and leaves some out. The sample contains over 80,000 clones, approximately 93% of which appear only once. Sequencing used peripheral blood, obtained 28 days after the second AZD1222 dose. The receptor's source is an adult who received the AZD1222 COVID-19 vaccine. The chain links TRBV27 to TRBJ2-6; D perhaps matches TRBD2 (5 bases). The CDR3 DNA follows: TGTGCCAGGCGGGCATCTGGGGCCAACGTCCTGACTTTC. As protein: CARRASGANVLTF.